Included here is one TCR beta chain sequence, with context. Its antigen remains unknown. The CDR3 is made up of 14 amino acids. Germline V lookup: CDR1 SGHNT, CDR2 YENEEA. V was shortened by 6 bases and J by 2 bases, with 13 bases between the two germline ends. The data derive from a study of radiotherapy plus CTLA-4 blockade in lung cancer. Study outcomes and limitations: In blood, after radiotherapy plus ipilimumab, tumor-derived TCR clones expanded.

Only in-frame clones appear in the TCRdb table, and some are missing; sequencing was by immunoSEQ multiplex PCR. The sample shows some 87,000 clones, around 86% of them seen only once. The clonotype originates from a human donor with non-small cell lung cancer that progressed on radiotherapy plus ipilimumab. The sequencing used peripheral blood, collected from a patient treated with radiotherapy plus ipilimumab. The V and J genes are TRBV11-3 and TRBJ1-1; D unresolved. In DNA form, the CDR3 reads TGTGCCAGCAGAAAGGACGGTTTCAACACTGAAGCTTTCTTT. It yields the protein CASRKDGFNTEAFF.